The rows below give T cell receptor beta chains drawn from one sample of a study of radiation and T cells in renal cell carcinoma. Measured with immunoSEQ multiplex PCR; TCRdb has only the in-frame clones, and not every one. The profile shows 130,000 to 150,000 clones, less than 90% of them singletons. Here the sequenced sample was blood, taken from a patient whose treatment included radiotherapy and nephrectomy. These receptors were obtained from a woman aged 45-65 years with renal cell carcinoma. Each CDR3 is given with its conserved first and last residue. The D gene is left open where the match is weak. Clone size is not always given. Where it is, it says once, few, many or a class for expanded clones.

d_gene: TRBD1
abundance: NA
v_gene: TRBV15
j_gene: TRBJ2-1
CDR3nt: TGTGCCACCAGCAGAAACAGGGGGGTTACTGAGCAGTTCTTC
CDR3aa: CATSRNRGVTEQFF

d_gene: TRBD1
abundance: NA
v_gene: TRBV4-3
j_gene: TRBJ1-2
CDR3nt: TGCGCCAGCAGCCATTTAGGGGACAGGAACTATGGCTACACCTTC
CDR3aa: CASSHLGDRNYGYTF

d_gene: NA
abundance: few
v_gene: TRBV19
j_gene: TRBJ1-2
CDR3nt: TGTGCCAGTAGTCCACAGGGAATGGGTGGCTACACCTTC
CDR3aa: CASSPQGMGGYTF

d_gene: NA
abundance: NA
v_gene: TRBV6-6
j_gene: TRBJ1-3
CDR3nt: TGTGCCAGCATACAGGGAAGAAACACCATATATTTT
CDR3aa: CASIQGRNTIYF

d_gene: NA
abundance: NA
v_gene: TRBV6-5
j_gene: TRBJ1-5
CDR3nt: TGTGCCAGCAGAAATAATCAGCCCCAGCATTTT
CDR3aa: CASRNNQPQHF

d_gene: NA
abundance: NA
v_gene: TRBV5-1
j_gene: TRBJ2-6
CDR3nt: TGCGCCAGCACCCAGGGGCGCTCTGGGGCCAACGTCCTGACTTTC
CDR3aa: CASTQGRSGANVLTF

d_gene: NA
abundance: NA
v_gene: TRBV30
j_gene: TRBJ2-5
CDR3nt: TGTGCCTGGGGGCCCCATATAGAGACCCAGTACTTC
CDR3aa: CAWGPHIETQYF

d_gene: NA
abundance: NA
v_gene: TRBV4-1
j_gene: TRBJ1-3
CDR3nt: TGCGCCAGCAGCCGCTCAGAGGTATCGGCCTTCAGGGGAAACACCATATATTTT
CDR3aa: CASSRSEVSAFRGNTIYF

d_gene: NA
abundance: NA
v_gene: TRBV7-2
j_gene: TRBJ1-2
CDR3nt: TGTGCCAGCAGCTTGATGGGGGACCCGTGGGGCTACACCTTC
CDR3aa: CASSLMGDPWGYTF

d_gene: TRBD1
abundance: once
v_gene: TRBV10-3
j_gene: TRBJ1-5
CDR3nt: TGTGCCACCGGGGACAGCGGTTCGGAGCCCCAGCATTTT
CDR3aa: CATGDSGSEPQHF

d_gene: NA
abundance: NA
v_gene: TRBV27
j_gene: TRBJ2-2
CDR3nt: TGTGCCAGCAGTAGGGGATACACCGGGGAGCTGTTTTTT
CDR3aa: CASSRGYTGELFF

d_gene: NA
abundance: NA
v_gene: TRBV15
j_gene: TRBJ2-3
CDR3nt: TGTGCCACCAGCAGGGAGGTCAGGGCTGGGGGGAACACGCAGTATTTT
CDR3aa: CATSREVRAGGNTQYF

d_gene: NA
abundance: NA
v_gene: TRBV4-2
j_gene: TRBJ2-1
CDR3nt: TGTGCCAGCAGCCAAGATCGTCAGGGCTCCTACAATGAGCAGTTCTTC
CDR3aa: CASSQDRQGSYNEQFF

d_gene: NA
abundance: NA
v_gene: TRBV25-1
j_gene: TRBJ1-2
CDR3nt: TGTGCCAGCAGCGAGGGGGAAGTCGGCTATGGCTACACCTTC
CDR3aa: CASSEGEVGYGYTF

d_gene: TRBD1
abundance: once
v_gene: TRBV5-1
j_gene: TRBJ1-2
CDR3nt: TGCGCCAGCAGCTTGGAGGGGACAGGGGTTTTCTATGGCTACACCTTC
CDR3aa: CASSLEGTGVFYGYTF

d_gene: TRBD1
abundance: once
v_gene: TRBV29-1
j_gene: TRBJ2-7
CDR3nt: TGCAGCGTTACACAGGGGGCGTTAATCTACGAGCAGTACTTC
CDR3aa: CSVTQGALIYEQYF

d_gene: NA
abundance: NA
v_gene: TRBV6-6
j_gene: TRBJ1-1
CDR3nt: TGTGCCAGCAGTCTATCGGACCCGAACACTGAAGCTTTCTTT
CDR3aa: CASSLSDPNTEAFF

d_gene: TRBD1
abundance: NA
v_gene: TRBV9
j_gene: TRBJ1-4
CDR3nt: TGTGCCAGCAGCACCCGACAGGGAGGTAATGAAAAACTGTTTTTT
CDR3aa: CASSTRQGGNEKLFF

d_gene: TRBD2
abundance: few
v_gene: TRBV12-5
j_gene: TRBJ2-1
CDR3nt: TGTGCTAGTGGTCGGACTAGCGTAAACAATGAGCAGTTCTTC
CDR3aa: CASGRTSVNNEQFF

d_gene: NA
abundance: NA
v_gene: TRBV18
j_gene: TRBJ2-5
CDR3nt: TGTGCCAGCTCACGTTCGGGAAGGGAGACCCAGTACTTC
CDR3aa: CASSRSGRETQYF

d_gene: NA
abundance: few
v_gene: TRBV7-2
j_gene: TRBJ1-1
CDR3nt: TGTGCCAGCAGCTTACCGAAGTCGAACACTGAAGCTTTCTTT
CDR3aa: CASSLPKSNTEAFF

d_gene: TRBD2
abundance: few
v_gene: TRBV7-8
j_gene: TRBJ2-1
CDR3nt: TGTGCCTCCGGGGGAGGGCCGAGGAATGAGCAGTTCTTC
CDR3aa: CASGGGPRNEQFF

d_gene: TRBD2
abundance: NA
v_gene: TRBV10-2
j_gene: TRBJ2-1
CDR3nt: TGCGCCACCATTGGGACTAGCGGGGGCAATGAGCAGTTCTTC
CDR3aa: CATIGTSGGNEQFF

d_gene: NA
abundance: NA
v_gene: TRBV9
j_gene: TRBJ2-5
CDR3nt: TGTGCCAGCAGCGACGTTGGCGGCCCGGAGACCCAGTACTTC
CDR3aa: CASSDVGGPETQYF

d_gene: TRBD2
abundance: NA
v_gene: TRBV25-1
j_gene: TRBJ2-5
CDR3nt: TGTGCCAGCAGTTTCGGGGGGTTCCAAGAGACCCAGTACTTC
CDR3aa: CASSFGGFQETQYF

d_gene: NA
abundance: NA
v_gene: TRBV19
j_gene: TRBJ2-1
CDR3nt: TGTGCCAGTAGTATAGATCACGGCGTCAATGAGCAGTTCTTC
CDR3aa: CASSIDHGVNEQFF

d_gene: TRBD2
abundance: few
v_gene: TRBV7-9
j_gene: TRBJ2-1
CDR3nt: TGTGCCAGCAGCCCATCGGGAGGCGAGCAGTTCTTC
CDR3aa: CASSPSGGEQFF

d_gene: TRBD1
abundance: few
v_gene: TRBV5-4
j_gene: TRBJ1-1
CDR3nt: TGTGCCAGCAGCCGTGGAGGGGACAGGGGTGCTGAAGCTTTCTTT
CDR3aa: CASSRGGDRGAEAFF

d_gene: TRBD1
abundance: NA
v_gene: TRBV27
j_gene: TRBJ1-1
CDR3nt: TGTGCCAGCAGTTTCTCCCAGGGGGGAACTGAAGCTTTCTTT
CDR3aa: CASSFSQGGTEAFF

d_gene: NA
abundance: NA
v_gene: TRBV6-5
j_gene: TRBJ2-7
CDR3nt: TGTGCCAGCAGTTACTCGTACAGTGCCTACGAGCAGTACTTC
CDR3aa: CASSYSYSAYEQYF

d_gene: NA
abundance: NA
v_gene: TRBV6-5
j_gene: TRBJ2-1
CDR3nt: TGTGCCAGCAGTCCCGTGAGTGAATACAATGAGCAGTTCTTC
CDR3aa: CASSPVSEYNEQFF

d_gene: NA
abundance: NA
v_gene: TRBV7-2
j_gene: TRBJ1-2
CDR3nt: TGTGCCAGCAGCTCCGCGGAGGGGATTTCTTATGGCTACACCTTC
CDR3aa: CASSSAEGISYGYTF

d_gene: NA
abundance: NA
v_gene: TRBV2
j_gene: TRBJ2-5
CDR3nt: TGTGCCAGCAGTGCATTGAGGCAGGAGGGAGAGACCCAGTACTTC
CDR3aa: CASSALRQEGETQYF

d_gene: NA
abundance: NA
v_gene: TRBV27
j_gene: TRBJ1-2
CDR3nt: TGTGCCAGCAGTTTAGAGGGACGTGACTATGGCTACACCTTC
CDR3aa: CASSLEGRDYGYTF

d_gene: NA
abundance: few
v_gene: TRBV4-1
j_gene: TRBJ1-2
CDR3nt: TGCGCCAGCAGCCAGATATTGGGTCCCTACACCTTC
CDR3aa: CASSQILGPYTF

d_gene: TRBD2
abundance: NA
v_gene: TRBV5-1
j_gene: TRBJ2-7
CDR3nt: TGCGCCAGCAGCTTGGCCGGGGGGGAGCAGTACTTC
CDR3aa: CASSLAGGEQYF

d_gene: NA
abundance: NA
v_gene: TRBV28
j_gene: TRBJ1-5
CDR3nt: TGTGCCAGCAGTTTAAAGGAGGGCTTCAATCAGCCCCAGCATTTT
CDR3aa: CASSLKEGFNQPQHF

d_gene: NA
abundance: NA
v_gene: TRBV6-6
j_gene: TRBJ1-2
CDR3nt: TGTGCCAGCAGTTCAGCGGGGTTTCACTATGGCTACACCTTC
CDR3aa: CASSSAGFHYGYTF

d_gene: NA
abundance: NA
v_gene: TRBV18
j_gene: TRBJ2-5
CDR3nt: TGTGCCAGCTCACCAAGGAGGGGAGCGAGTAGAGAGACCCAGTACTTC
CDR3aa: CASSPRRGASRETQYF

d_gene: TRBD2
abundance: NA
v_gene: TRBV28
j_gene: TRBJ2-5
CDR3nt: TGTGCCAGCAGGCTAGCGGGATTACAAGAGACCCAGTACTTC
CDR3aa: CASRLAGLQETQYF

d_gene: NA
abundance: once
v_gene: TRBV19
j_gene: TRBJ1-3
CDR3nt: TGTGCCAGTACGCGACAGGCGGACTCTGGAAACACCATATATTTT
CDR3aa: CASTRQADSGNTIYF

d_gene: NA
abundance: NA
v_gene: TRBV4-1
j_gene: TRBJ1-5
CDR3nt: TGCGCCAGCAGCCATCCGGGGGGGGAGGATAGCAATCAGCCCCAGCATTTT
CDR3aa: CASSHPGGEDSNQPQHF

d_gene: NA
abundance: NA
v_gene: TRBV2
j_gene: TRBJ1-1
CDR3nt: TGTGCCAGCACCAAGGGGGGACTAAACCCTGAAGCTTTCTTT
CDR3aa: CASTKGGLNPEAFF

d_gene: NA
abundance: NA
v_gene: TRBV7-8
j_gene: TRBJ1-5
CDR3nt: TGTGCCAGCAGCTCTTCCGTCGGGGGCAATCAGCCCCAGCATTTT
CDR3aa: CASSSSVGGNQPQHF

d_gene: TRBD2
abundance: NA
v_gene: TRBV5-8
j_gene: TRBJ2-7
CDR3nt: TGTGCCAGCAGCTCATCGACTAGCGGGAGGGGGGAGCAGTACTTC
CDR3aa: CASSSSTSGRGEQYF

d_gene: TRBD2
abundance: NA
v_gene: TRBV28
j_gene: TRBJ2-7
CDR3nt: TGTGCCAGCCATCCGGCGGGAGATTCGTGGGGGAGCTCCTACGAGCAGTACTTC
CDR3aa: CASHPAGDSWGSSYEQYF

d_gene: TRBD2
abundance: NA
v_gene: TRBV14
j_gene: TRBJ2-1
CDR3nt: TGTGCCAGCAGCAGAGCTAGCGGGGGTTTCAATGAGCAGTTCTTC
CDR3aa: CASSRASGGFNEQFF

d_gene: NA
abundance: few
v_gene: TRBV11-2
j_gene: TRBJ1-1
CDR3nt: TGTGCCAGCAGCTTAGAGGTTAACACTGAAGCTTTCTTT
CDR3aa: CASSLEVNTEAFF

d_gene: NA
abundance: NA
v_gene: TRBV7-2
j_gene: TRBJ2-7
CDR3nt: TGTGCCAGCAGCTTAGGACCCCGCTACGAGCAGTACTTC
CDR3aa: CASSLGPRYEQYF

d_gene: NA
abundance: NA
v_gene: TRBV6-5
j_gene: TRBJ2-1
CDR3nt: TGTGCCAGCAGGACAGGCCGCAATGAGCAGTTCTTC
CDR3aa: CASRTGRNEQFF

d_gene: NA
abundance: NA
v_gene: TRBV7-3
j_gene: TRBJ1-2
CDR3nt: TGTGCCAGCATCAAGGACCGTGGCGGCTACACCTTC
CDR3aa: CASIKDRGGYTF

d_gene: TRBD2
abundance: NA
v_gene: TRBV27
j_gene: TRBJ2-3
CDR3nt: TGTGCCAGCAGACGGACTAGCGGGAGATCCACAGATACGCAGTATTTT
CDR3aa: CASRRTSGRSTDTQYF

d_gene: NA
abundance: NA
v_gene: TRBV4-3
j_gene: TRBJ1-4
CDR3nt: TGCGCCAGCAGCCAAGTGAGGGGGACGGGTGAAAAACTGTTTTTT
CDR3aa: CASSQVRGTGEKLFF

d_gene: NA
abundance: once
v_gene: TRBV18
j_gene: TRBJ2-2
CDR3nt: TGTGCCAGCTCATTCCTTCACCCCGGGGCAGGAGGGGAGCTGTTTTTT
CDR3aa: CASSFLHPGAGGELFF

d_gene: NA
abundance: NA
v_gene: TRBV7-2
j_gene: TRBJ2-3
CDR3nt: TGTGCCAGCAGGGGCCGCACAGATACGCAGTATTTT
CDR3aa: CASRGRTDTQYF

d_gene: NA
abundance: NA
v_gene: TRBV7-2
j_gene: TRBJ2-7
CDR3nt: TGTGCCAGCAGCTCTCAAGGGGGAGACGAGCAGTACTTC
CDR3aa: CASSSQGGDEQYF

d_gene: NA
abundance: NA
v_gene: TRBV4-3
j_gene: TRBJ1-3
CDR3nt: TGCGCCAGCAGCCAAGAGGCCCAGACGGGAAACACCATATATTTT
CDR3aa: CASSQEAQTGNTIYF

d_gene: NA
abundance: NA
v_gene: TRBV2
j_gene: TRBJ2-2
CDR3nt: TGTGCCAGCAGGGATCCCGGGGAGCTGTTTTTT
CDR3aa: CASRDPGELFF